Presented here are 3 T cell receptor beta chains from one specimen sequenced in a study of blood T cell repertoires in COVID-19. Assay: immunoSEQ multiplex PCR; the TCRdb copy retains only in-frame clones and omits some. The sample lists under 350,000 clones; about 88% were seen once. Sequencing was performed on PBMCs or T cells enriched from blood (not recorded which). The receptor set was obtained from a man aged 60 to 69 who had recovered from COVID-19.

This clone was picked up one time. The chain combines TRBV5-1 with TRBJ1-4; weak D call: TRBD1 (6 bases). This CDR3 region has 16 residues. Trimming took 3 bases from V and 4 from J, leaving 16 bases between them. Germline CDR1 and CDR2: SGHRS and YFSETQ. CDR3 in DNA: TGCGCCAGCAGCTCCGGATTCGGGGGGCGTAATGAAAAACTGTTTTTT. Translation: CASSSGFGGRNEKLFF. Full variable domain (rest looked up from reference TRBV5-1 and TRBJ1-4): KAGVTQTPRYLIKTRGQQVTLSCSPISGHRSVSWYQQTPGQGLQFLFEYFSETQRNKGNFPGRFSGRQFSNSRSEMNVSTLELGDSALYLCASSSGFGGRNEKLFFGSGTQLSVL.

This chain links TRBV4-3 with TRBJ1-2; 7 bases align to TRBD1. CDR1 LGHNA and CDR2 YSLEER come from the germline V gene. J gave up 6 bases and V 2 bases, and 6 bases lay outside the gene matches. This CDR3 is built from 14 residues. Written as DNA, the CDR3 is TGCGCCAGCAGCCAACTAAAACAGGGGCATGGCTACACCTTC. It yields the protein CASSQLKQGHGYTF.

The chain is built from TRBV18 and TRBJ2-1; the match to TRBD2 covers 10 bases. The CDR3 contains 17 residues. With 0 bases clipped from V and 3 bases from J, the junction kept 5 bases outside the gene matches. Germline V gene sequence: CDR1 KGHSH, CDR2 LQKENI. CDR3 loop: CASSPPGLAANYNEQFF. CDR3 nucleotide sequence: TGTGCCAGCTCACCACCCGGACTAGCGGCGAACTACAATGAGCAGTTCTTC.